Here is one TCR beta chain with its context. This record belongs to a study of blood T cell repertoires in COVID-19. As handled by the study authors: Nucleated cell number was recorded as an estimate derived from reference gene primer amplification. The method was immunoSEQ multiplex PCR; TCRdb's version includes in-frame clones alone and lacks a portion of them. That table gives V, J and clone size, and the DNA gave D and trimming. The table includes around 100,000 clones, roughly 80% detected once. Trimming at V came to 0 bases and at J to 6 bases, leaving 9 bases not matched to a gene. The CDR3 totals 17 residues. Germline V gives CDR1 LGHNA, CDR2 YNFKEQ.

The TCR comes from a human donor in a cohort sampled during active COVID-19. The gene calls are TRBV4-2 and TRBJ2-3; 10 nucleotides align to TRBD2. Input material: peripheral blood. Written as DNA, the CDR3 is TGTGCCAGCAGCCAAGATGGGGCTAGCGGGGGTGGGGATACGCAGTATTTT. Translated: CASSQDGASGGGDTQYF.